The source of this T cell receptor beta chain is a study of tumor and adjacent non-tumor tissue in lung cancer. Study-level background: Patients were aged about 31 to 85, 10 men and roughly 5 women, stage I to III. Samples averaged around 4 million productive TCRbeta reads each.

Whole-study findings and limits: TCR diversity was significantly greater in tumor than normal lung tissue.

This sample's RNA came from whole unsorted tissue. Chemotherapy-naive patients with new lung cancer underwent thoracic surgery in China, August–November 2014. TCRbeta libraries were built with three rounds of nested PCR, modified from ARM-PCR. One entry per CDR3 protein, called by TCRdb with MiXCR from the multiplex PCR reads. The sample records 55,000 to 75,000 distinct CDR3 sequences, just under 60% being singletons. On this clonotype: The antigen is not known.

This receptor was taken from a man aged 50-60 years with non-small cell lung cancer. What was sequenced was lung tumor tissue.

The CDR3 coding sequence is TGTGCCAACAGGGAGGATCGAGAGACCCAGTACTTC. Its protein product is CANREDRETQYF. V gene TRBV11-2 combines with J gene TRBJ2-5; D is possibly TRBD1 or TRBD2 (6 bases each). From germline, CDR1 is SGHAT and CDR2 FQNNGV. Trimming removed 10 bases from V and 4 bases from J, with 13 bases in between. The CDR3 is 12 residues long.